The 24 T cell receptor beta chains reported below all come from one sample, sequenced in a study of blood T cell repertoires in COVID-19. Assay: immunoSEQ multiplex PCR; the TCRdb copy retains only in-frame clones and omits some. The sample consists of 80,000 to 130,000 clones, around nine tenths of them appearing once. Sample: peripheral blood. These receptors came from a man aged 70-80 years with acute or convalescent COVID-19.

This clone was detected once. This chain links TRBV30 with TRBJ1-2; D gene ambiguous. Trimming stripped 0 bases from V and 8 bases from J, with 10 bases between. The CDR3 has 12 residues. The V gene's germline CDR1 is GTSNPN and CDR2 SVGIG (reference sequence). The CDR3 protein is CAWSVGGQGYTF. CDR3 DNA sequence: TGTGCCTGGAGTGTAGGAGGGCAGGGCTACACCTTC.

The rearrangement joins TRBV6-4 to TRBJ2-1; TRBD1 is a possible D gene (6 bases). The germline CDR1 and CDR2 sequences are MRHNA and SNTAGT. The CDR3 totals 15 residues. The germline V and J ends were trimmed by 0 bases and 9 bases, with 15 bases remaining between them. CDR3 sequence (DNA): TGTGCCAGCAGTGACTCTCCAGGGGCCATCAGTGAGCAGTTCTTC. As protein: CASSDSPGAISEQFF.

The chain links TRBV27 to TRBJ2-4, with 7 positions matching TRBD1. CDR3 size: 11 residues. The germline V gene encodes CDR1 MNHEY and CDR2 SMNVEV (reference sequence). The V gene end was trimmed by 7 bases and the J gene end by 6 bases; junction bases not matched to a gene: 0. CDR3 coding DNA: TGTGCCAGCACAGGGGGAAACATTCAGTACTTC. Its protein is CASTGGNIQYF.

This clone was counted between two and nine times. CDR3 DNA sequence: TGTGCCAGCAGGCCCGGGACTAGTCGTCTTAATGAGCAGTTCTTC. Its protein is CASRPGTSRLNEQFF. The J gene is TRBJ2-1, the V gene TRBV2; 8 positions agree with TRBD2. Per germline, CDR1 SNHLY and CDR2 FYNNEI. This CDR3 region has 15 residues. With V trimmed by 6 bases and J by 7 bases, 11 bases remained unmatched.

This sequence joins TRBV19 and TRBJ1-1; maybe TRBD1 (6 bases). V lost 7 bases to trimming and J lost 0 bases, with 18 bases between them. The CDR3 runs to 16 residues. CDR1 LNHDA and CDR2 SQIVND come from the germline V gene (reference sequence). CDR3 in DNA: TGTGCCAGTAACCCCCCAGGGGCTCCCTTGAACACTGAAGCTTTCTTT. Translating it yields CASNPPGAPLNTEAFF.

The chain carries TRBV4-2 and TRBJ1-1; a weak D match, TRBD1 (5 bases). Germline values: CDR1 LGHNA, CDR2 YNFKEQ. The CDR3 sequence is 11 residues long. Trimming stripped 7 bases from V and 6 bases from J, with 9 bases between. In DNA, the CDR3 is TGTGCCAGCACCCGGGGCGCTGAAGCTTTCTTT. It yields the protein CASTRGAEAFF.

This rearrangement joins TRBV6-6 to TRBJ2-1, with 8 bases fitting TRBD2. Germline CDR1 is MNHNY and CDR2 is SVGAGI (reference sequence). This CDR3 has 15 amino acids. Trimming took 5 bases from V and 4 from J; bases not matched to a gene: 7. CDR3 coding DNA: TGTGCCAGCAGTACCTCCGGGACTAGATACAATGAGCAGTTCTTC. It specifies CASSTSGTRYNEQFF.

The chain links TRBV18 to TRBJ1-2; 7 bases agree with TRBD1. The junction had 2 bases not matched to a gene; V was cut back by 4 bases and J by 3 bases. The germline V gene encodes CDR1 KGHSH and CDR2 LQKENI. The CDR3 consists of 13 residues. CDR3 DNA sequence: TGTGCCAGCTCACAACAGGGGCACTATGGCTACACCTTC. This encodes CASSQQGHYGYTF. Based on the CDR3 plus reference TRBV18 and TRBJ1-2, the full variable domain is NAGVMQNPRHLVRRRGQEARLRCSPMKGHSHVYWYRQLPEEGLKFMVYLQKENIIDESGMPKERFSAEFPKEGPSILRIQQVVRGDSAAYFCASSQQGHYGYTFGSGTRLTVV.

The chain has TRBV9 and TRBJ1-1; maybe TRBD1 (6 bases). This CDR3 spans 15 amino acids. Germline loops: CDR1 SGDLS, CDR2 YYNGEE. Trimming left V 4 bases short and J 1 base short, with 14 bases between. The CDR3 sequence is CASSTRQDWNTEAFF. CDR3 DNA: TGTGCCAGCAGCACCCGACAGGACTGGAACACTGAAGCTTTCTTT.

This sequence joins TRBV6-4 and TRBJ2-7; D may be TRBD1 (6 bases). The ends were cut back, 2 bases at V and 3 bases at J, with 14 bases in the middle. The length of the CDR3 is 15 residues. The germline V gene encodes CDR1 MRHNA and CDR2 SNTAGT. The CDR3 sequence: CASSDAWTDRYEQYF. The CDR3 DNA sequence: TGTGCCAGCAGTGACGCATGGACAGACCGCTACGAGCAGTACTTC.

The chain employs TRBV4-2 and TRBJ1-5, with D perhaps matching TRBD1 (6 bases). CDR3 size: 16 residues. Germline CDR1 LGHNA, CDR2 YNFKEQ. The ends were cut back, 1 base at V and 0 bases at J, with 10 bases in the middle. DNA of the CDR3: TGTGCCAGCAGCCAAGGAACAGGGAATAGCAATCAGCCCCAGCATTTT. Its protein product is CASSQGTGNSNQPQHF.

The chain uses TRBV19 and TRBJ1-2, with 9 bases fitting TRBD1. Germline CDR1 is LNHDA and CDR2 is SQIVND (reference sequence). This CDR3 has 14 residues. V lost 5 bases to trimming and J lost 4 bases; unmatched junction nucleotides: 5. The CDR3 DNA sequence: TGTGCCAGTAGTGGAGGGACAGGGTTCTATGGCTACACCTTC. This sequence encodes CASSGGTGFYGYTF.

The rearrangement links TRBV6-5 to TRBJ1-2, with D possibly being TRBD1 (5 bases). The CDR3 totals 14 residues. V was trimmed by 7 bases and J by 5 bases, leaving 17 bases between them. Germline lookup yields CDR1 MNHEY and CDR2 SVGAGI. The CDR3 nucleotides read TGTGCCAGCAACGGGGGAGGAGGATGGTATGGCTACACCTTC. This gives the protein CASNGGGGWYGYTF.

V usage is TRBV14 and J usage is TRBJ2-1; 12 nucleotides align to TRBD2. The CDR3 sequence is 15 residues long. J lost 11 bases, V lost 3 bases, and 8 bases had no gene match. Germline loops: CDR1 SGHDN, CDR2 FVKESK. The CDR3, as DNA: TGTGCCAGCAGCCAGACCGGGACTAGCGGGCGCCAGCAGTTCTTC. This gives the protein CASSQTGTSGRQQFF.

The rearrangement joins TRBV7-9 to TRBJ2-1; possible D gene TRBD2, 6 bases. Trimming cost V 5 bases and J 5 bases, with 16 bases left between them. There are 15 residues in the CDR3. Germline values: CDR1 SEHNR, CDR2 FQNEAQ (reference sequence). The CDR3 DNA is TGTGCCAGCAGCCCCCTAGCGAAGGACCACAATGAGCAGTTCTTC. Its protein product is CASSPLAKDHNEQFF.

The chain recombines TRBV5-1 with TRBJ2-7, with D possibly matching TRBD1 (7 bases). The CDR3 sequence is 14 residues long. V dropped 0 bases and J dropped 2 bases, with 9 bases sitting between them. Looked up from germline, CDR1 is SGHRS and CDR2 is YFSETQ. The CDR3 is CASSLGGTAYEQYF. CDR3 DNA sequence: TGCGCCAGCAGCTTGGGCGGGACAGCCTACGAGCAGTACTTC.

The chain carries TRBV11-3 and TRBJ1-1; 7 bases match TRBD1. Looked up from germline, CDR1 is SGHNT and CDR2 is YENEEA. With 4 bases clipped from V and 1 base from J, the junction kept 6 bases outside the gene matches. This CDR3 contains 15 residues. CDR3 protein: CASSSTGDQNTEAFF. The CDR3, as DNA: TGTGCCAGCAGCTCAACAGGGGACCAGAACACTGAAGCTTTCTTT.

This clone has a handful of counts. V gene TRBV30 combines with J gene TRBJ1-2; TRBD1 agrees at 7 bases. Trimming at V came to 8 bases and at J to 4 bases, leaving 10 bases not matched to a gene. The CDR3 is made up of 13 amino acids. CDR1 GTSNPN and CDR2 SVGIG come from the germline V gene (reference sequence). Written as DNA, the CDR3 is TGTGCCCTCAACCGGGACAGTTCCTATGGCTACACCTTC. This gives the protein CALNRDSSYGYTF.

The chain carries TRBV6-5 and TRBJ1-6; TRBD1 is a possible D gene (5 bases). Trimming left V 0 bases short and J 10 bases short, with 13 bases between. This CDR3 has 15 amino acids. CDR1 and CDR2 from the germline V gene are MNHEY and SVGAGI. CDR3 region: CASSYSSRDRSPLHF. The CDR3 DNA reads as TGTGCCAGCAGTTACTCGTCCAGGGATCGGTCACCCCTCCACTTT.

V is TRBV5-1 and J is TRBJ1-5, with a tentative D call TRBD1 (6 bases). Trimming took 3 bases from V and 3 from J, leaving 10 bases between them. This CDR3 has 14 amino acids. Germline V lookup: CDR1 SGHRS, CDR2 YFSETQ. As DNA, the CDR3 is TGCGCCAGCAGCTCGACAGGAGACAATCAGCCCCAGCATTTT. Translating gives CASSSTGDNQPQHF.

About this clone itself: One end of the junction fails to match germline, which may point to a read error. The identical CDR3 is also encoded by other nucleotide sequences in the sample. Here the CDR3 reads CASSQGGWGQDYSPLHF. The CDR3 coding sequence is TGTGCCAGCAGTCAAGGAGGGTGGGGACAGGACTATTCACCCCTCCACTTT. The chain uses TRBV3-1 (or the pseudogene TRBV3-2) and TRBJ1-6; TRBD1 matches at 8 bases. Germline CDR1 and CDR2: LGHDT and YNNKEL (reference sequence). CDR3 length: 17 amino acids.

This chain uses TRBV9 with TRBJ1-3, with no clear D. In germline, CDR1 is SGDLS, CDR2 YYNGEE. CDR3 size: 15 residues. The V end lost 4 bases, the J end lost 5 bases, and 16 bases lay between the germline ends. Written as DNA, the CDR3 is TGTGCCAGCAGCCCACCTGGGAGGGCCAGAAACACCATATATTTT. Residues: CASSPPGRARNTIYF.

The rearrangement uses TRBV12-5 and TRBJ1-6; no reliable D call. This CDR3 is built from 16 residues. The germline CDR1 and CDR2 sequences are LGHNT and FRNRAP. V dropped 2 bases and J dropped 7 bases, with 15 bases sitting between them. The CDR3 bases are TGTGCTAGTGGTTTGCCCCTCCGGGGTGGCAATTCACCCCTCCACTTT. Protein sequence: CASGLPLRGGNSPLHF. Using reference TRBV12-5 and TRBJ1-6 for the parts outside the CDR3, the full variable domain is DARVTQTPRHKVTEMGQEVTMRCQPILGHNTVFWYRQTMMQGLELLAYFRNRAPLDDSGMPKDRFSAEMPDATLATLKIQPSEPRDSAVYFCASGLPLRGGNSPLHFGNGTRLTVT.

The chain employs TRBV5-4 and TRBJ1-1; 9 bases align to TRBD1. The CDR3 is made up of 17 amino acids. The germline CDR1 and CDR2 sequences are SGHNT and YYREEE (reference sequence). Trimming at V came to 0 bases and at J to 1 base, leaving 7 bases not matched to a gene. The CDR3 loop reads CASSLEQGAGENTEAFF. The CDR3 nucleotides are TGTGCCAGCAGCTTGGAACAGGGGGCAGGAGAGAACACTGAAGCTTTCTTT.